This is a list of T cell receptor beta chains from one sample in a study of beta chain features in type 1 diabetes. Data came from immunoSEQ multiplex PCR; TCRdb stores just in-frame clones and leaves some out. The sample consists of some 45,000 clones, roughly half of them appearing once. Material for sequencing was Tregs from blood. The origin of the receptors is a woman between 18 and 30 years old in good health. Both conserved end residues are part of each CDR3. The order of the fields is V gene, clone size, J gene, D gene, CDR3 length, CDR3 protein, CDR3 DNA. The D gene is left open where the match is weak. Where a row states a size, it is once, few, many or the class of an expanded clone; other rows omit it.

TRBV28	NA	TRBJ2-3	TRBD2	15	CASSSPSGGPDTQYF	TGTGCCAGCAGTTCTCCGAGCGGGGGGCCAGATACGCAGTATTTT
TRBV7-3	few	TRBJ2-7	TRBD1	14	CASSLTGGHNEQYF	TGTGCCAGCAGCCTGACAGGGGGCCACAACGAGCAGTACTTC
TRBV7-2	NA	TRBJ1-1	TRBD1	14	CASSSQTGRTEAFF	TGTGCCAGCAGCTCCCAGACAGGGAGAACTGAAGCTTTCTTT
TRBV6-1	few	TRBJ2-2	TRBD1	14	CASAGTENTGELFF	TGTGCCAGTGCCGGGACAGAGAACACCGGGGAGCTGTTTTTT
TRBV6-5	NA	TRBJ2-3	TRBD1	15	CASSSPGGGTDTQYF	TGTGCCAGCAGTTCGCCAGGGGGCGGGACAGATACGCAGTATTTT
TRBV27	few	TRBJ2-6	NA	15	CASSFWPSGANVLTF	TGTGCCAGCAGTTTCTGGCCCTCTGGGGCCAACGTCCTGACTTTC
TRBV27	NA	TRBJ2-7	TRBD2	14	CASSRAGARDEQYF	TGTGCCAGCAGCCGAGCGGGAGCTCGGGACGAGCAGTACTTC
TRBV5-6	NA	TRBJ2-7	TRBD2	17	CASSLVASSGPPYEQYF	TGTGCCAGCAGCTTGGTCGCTTCTAGCGGGCCCCCCTACGAGCAGTACTTC
TRBV30	NA	TRBJ2-7	NA	12	CAWNQGLYEQYF	TGTGCCTGGAACCAGGGGCTCTACGAGCAGTACTTC
TRBV15	NA	TRBJ2-7	NA	13	CATSSRHFYEQYF	TGTGCCACCAGCAGCCGACATTTCTACGAGCAGTACTTC
TRBV7-2	few	TRBJ2-5	TRBD2	15	CASSRRLAGAETQYF	TGTGCCAGCAGCCGCCGACTAGCGGGAGCAGAGACCCAGTACTTC
TRBV7-3	NA	TRBJ1-1	NA	15	CASSFLPSLNTEAFF	TGTGCCAGCAGCTTTCTCCCTAGCTTGAACACTGAAGCTTTCTTT
TRBV6-4	NA	TRBJ2-1	NA	15	CASSGSGGELSEQFF	TGTGCCAGCAGTGGCTCAGGGGGGGAACTTAGTGAGCAGTTCTTC
TRBV4-1	NA	TRBJ2-2	TRBD2	16	CASSLGLARETGELFF	TGCGCCAGCAGCTTGGGACTAGCGCGGGAAACCGGGGAGCTGTTTTTT
TRBV7-3	NA	TRBJ1-1	TRBD1	15	CASSKGQRDNTEAFF	TGTGCCAGCAGCAAGGGACAGCGAGATAACACTGAAGCTTTCTTT
TRBV5-4	few	TRBJ2-2	NA	13	CASRLQNTGELFF	TGTGCCAGCAGACTACAGAACACCGGGGAGCTGTTTTTT
TRBV7-8	NA	TRBJ2-3	TRBD1	15	CASSQDRGLSDTQYF	TGTGCCAGCAGCCAGGACAGGGGGCTTTCAGATACGCAGTATTTT
TRBV7-2	few	TRBJ2-7	TRBD2	16	CASSPGLALSSYEQYF	TGTGCCAGCAGCCCTGGACTAGCGCTTAGCTCCTACGAGCAGTACTTC
TRBV30	NA	TRBJ2-1	NA	14	CAGELTGDYNEQFF	TGTGCCGGCGAATTGACGGGAGACTACAATGAGCAGTTCTTC
TRBV6-5	NA	TRBJ2-1	TRBD2	16	CASSYSSSGSYAEQFF	TGTGCCAGCAGTTACTCCTCTAGCGGGAGTTACGCCGAGCAGTTCTTC
TRBV29-1	NA	TRBJ1-2	NA	14	CSVGRESTNYGYTF	TGCAGCGTTGGCCGGGAGTCGACTAACTATGGCTACACCTTC
TRBV7-2	NA	TRBJ1-4	TRBD1	14	CASSSTTGGGKLFF	TGTGCCAGCAGCTCTACCACAGGGGGTGGAAAACTGTTTTTT
TRBV28	NA	TRBJ2-5	TRBD2	16	CASSPSGRVYQETQYF	TGTGCCAGCAGTCCTAGCGGGAGAGTGTACCAAGAGACCCAGTACTTC
TRBV19	few	TRBJ2-1	TRBD2	15	CASSIGGLAGDEQFF	TGTGCCAGTAGTATAGGCGGGCTAGCGGGAGATGAGCAGTTCTTC
TRBV19	few	TRBJ2-2	TRBD1	16	CASRPQGSRGSGELFF	TGTGCCAGTAGACCACAGGGGTCCCGAGGATCCGGGGAGCTGTTTTTT
TRBV7-2	few	TRBJ1-2	NA	15	CASSLDAARNYGYTF	TGTGCCAGCAGCTTAGATGCAGCCAGGAACTATGGCTACACCTTC
TRBV18	NA	TRBJ1-1	NA	15	CASSPREHTNTEAFF	TGTGCCAGCTCCCCGCGGGAACACACGAACACTGAAGCTTTCTTT
TRBV9	NA	TRBJ1-4	NA	15	CADPTRGRANEKLFF	TGTGCCGATCCCACGCGGGGGCGGGCTAATGAAAAACTGTTTTTT
TRBV2	few	TRBJ1-1	TRBD1	15	CASYRDSLQNTEAFF	TGTGCCAGCTACCGGGACAGTCTACAGAACACTGAAGCTTTCTTT
TRBV18	NA	TRBJ2-5	NA	15	CASSPPVREQETQYF	TGTGCCAGCTCACCCCCGGTGAGAGAACAAGAGACCCAGTACTTC
TRBV2	NA	TRBJ1-2	TRBD1	16	CASTDRTGGKNYGYTF	TGTGCCAGCACCGACAGGACAGGGGGAAAAAACTATGGCTACACCTTC
TRBV28	NA	TRBJ1-4	NA	15	CASSNLQGGMEKLFF	TGTGCCAGCAGTAACCTCCAGGGAGGGATGGAAAAACTGTTTTTT
TRBV29-1	NA	TRBJ2-1	NA	15	CSVVAGSLGQDEQFF	TGCAGCGTTGTGGCAGGGTCTTTAGGGCAGGATGAGCAGTTCTTC
TRBV19	NA	TRBJ2-7	NA	16	CASSISGGGVNYEQYF	TGTGCCAGTAGTATCTCAGGTGGAGGGGTCAACTACGAGCAGTACTTC
TRBV19	NA	TRBJ2-6	TRBD1	16	CASSPQGADGANVLTF	TGTGCCAGTAGTCCTCAGGGGGCGGATGGGGCCAACGTCCTGACTTTC
TRBV28	NA	TRBJ1-2	NA	13	CASSRDSSYGYTF	TGTGCCAGCAGTCGCGACAGCAGCTATGGCTACACCTTC
TRBV19	NA	TRBJ1-3	NA	16	CASSIQGSGSGNTIYF	TGTGCCAGTAGCATCCAGGGTTCAGGCTCTGGAAACACCATATATTTT
TRBV7-2	NA	TRBJ2-7	TRBD2	17	CASSLASYSGTPYEQYF	TGTGCCAGCAGCTTAGCGTCATATAGCGGGACCCCCTACGAGCAGTACTTC
TRBV29-1	few	TRBJ2-1	TRBD2	14	CSVPGLGFYNEQFF	TGCAGCGTCCCGGGACTAGGCTTCTACAATGAGCAGTTCTTC
TRBV7-2	NA	TRBJ2-7	TRBD2	15	CASSFTSGRENEQYF	TGTGCCAGCAGCTTTACTAGCGGGAGGGAAAACGAGCAGTACTTC
TRBV7-8	NA	TRBJ2-2	NA	16	CASSLAWGLGSGELFF	TGTGCCAGCAGCTTAGCCTGGGGGCTGGGGTCCGGGGAGCTGTTTTTT
TRBV7-2	NA	TRBJ1-2	NA	14	CASSIGQSNYGYTF	TGTGCCAGCAGCATTGGACAGAGTAACTATGGCTACACCTTC